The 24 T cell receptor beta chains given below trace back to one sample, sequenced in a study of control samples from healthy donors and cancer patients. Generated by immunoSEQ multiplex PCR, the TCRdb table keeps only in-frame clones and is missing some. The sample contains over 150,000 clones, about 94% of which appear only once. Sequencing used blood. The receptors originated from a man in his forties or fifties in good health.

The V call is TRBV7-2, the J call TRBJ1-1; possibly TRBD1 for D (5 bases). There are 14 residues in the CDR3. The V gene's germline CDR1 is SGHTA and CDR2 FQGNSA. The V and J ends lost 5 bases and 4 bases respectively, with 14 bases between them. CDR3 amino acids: CASSHYQGPTEAFF. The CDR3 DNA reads TGTGCCAGCAGCCACTACCAGGGACCCACTGAAGCTTTCTTT.

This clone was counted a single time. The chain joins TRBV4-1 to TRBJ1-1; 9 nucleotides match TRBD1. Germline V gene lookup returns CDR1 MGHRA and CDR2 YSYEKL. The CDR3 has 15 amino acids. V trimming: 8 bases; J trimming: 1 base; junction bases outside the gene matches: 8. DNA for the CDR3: TGCGCCAGCGAGACGGGACAGGGACCGAACACTGAAGCTTTCTTT. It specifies CASETGQGPNTEAFF.

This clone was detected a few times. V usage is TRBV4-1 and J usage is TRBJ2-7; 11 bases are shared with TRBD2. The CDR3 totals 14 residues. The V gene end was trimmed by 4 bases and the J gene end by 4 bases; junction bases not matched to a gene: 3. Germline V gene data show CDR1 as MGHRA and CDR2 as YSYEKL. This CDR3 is CASSPTSGEYEQYF. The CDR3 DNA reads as TGCGCCAGCAGCCCGACTAGCGGGGAATACGAGCAGTACTTC.

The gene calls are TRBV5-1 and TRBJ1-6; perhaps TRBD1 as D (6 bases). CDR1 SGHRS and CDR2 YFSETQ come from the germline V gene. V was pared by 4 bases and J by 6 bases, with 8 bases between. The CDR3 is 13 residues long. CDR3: CASSQQGNSPLHF. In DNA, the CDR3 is TGCGCCAGCAGCCAACAGGGTAATTCACCCCTCCACTTT.

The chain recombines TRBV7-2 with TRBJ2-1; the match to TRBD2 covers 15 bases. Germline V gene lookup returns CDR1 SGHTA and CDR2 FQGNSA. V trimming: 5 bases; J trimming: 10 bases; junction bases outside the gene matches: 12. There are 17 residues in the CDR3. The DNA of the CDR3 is TGTGCCAGCAGCCCTGGACTAGCGGGGGGGCCATCTTACGAGCAGTTCTTC. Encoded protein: CASSPGLAGGPSYEQFF.

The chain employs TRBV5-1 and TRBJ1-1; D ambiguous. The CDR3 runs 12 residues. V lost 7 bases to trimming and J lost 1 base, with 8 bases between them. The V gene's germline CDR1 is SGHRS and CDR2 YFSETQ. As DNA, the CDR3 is TGCGCCAGCCAGGCTGGGAACACTGAAGCTTTCTTT. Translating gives CASQAGNTEAFF.

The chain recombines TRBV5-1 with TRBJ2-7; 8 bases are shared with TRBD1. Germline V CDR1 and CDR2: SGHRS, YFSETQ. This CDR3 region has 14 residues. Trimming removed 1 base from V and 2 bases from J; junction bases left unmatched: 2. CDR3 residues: CASSLSTGAYEQYF. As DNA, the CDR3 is TGCGCCAGCAGCTTGTCGACAGGGGCCTACGAGCAGTACTTC. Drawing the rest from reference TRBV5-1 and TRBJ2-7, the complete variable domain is KAGVTQTPRYLIKTRGQQVTLSCSPISGHRSVSWYQQTPGQGLQFLFEYFSETQRNKGNFPGRFSGRQFSNSRSEMNVSTLELGDSALYLCASSLSTGAYEQYFGPGTRLTVT.

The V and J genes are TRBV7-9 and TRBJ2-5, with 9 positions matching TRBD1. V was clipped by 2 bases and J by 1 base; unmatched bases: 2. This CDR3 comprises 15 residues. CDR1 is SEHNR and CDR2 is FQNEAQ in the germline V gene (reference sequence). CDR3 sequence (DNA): TGTGCCAGCAGCTTAAGGGACAGGGCCCAAGAGACCCAGTACTTC. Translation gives CASSLRDRAQETQYF.

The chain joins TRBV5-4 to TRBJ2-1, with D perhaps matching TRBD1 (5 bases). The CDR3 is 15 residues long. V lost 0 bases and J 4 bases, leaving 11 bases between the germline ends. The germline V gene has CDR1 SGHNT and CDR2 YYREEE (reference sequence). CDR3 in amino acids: CASSLGSGPYNEQFF. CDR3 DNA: TGTGCCAGCAGCTTGGGGTCAGGGCCTTACAATGAGCAGTTCTTC.

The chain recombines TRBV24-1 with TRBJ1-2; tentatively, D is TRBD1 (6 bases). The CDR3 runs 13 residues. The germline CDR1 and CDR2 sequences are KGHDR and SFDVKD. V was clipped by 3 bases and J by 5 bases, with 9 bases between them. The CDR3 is CATSDRTDYGYTF. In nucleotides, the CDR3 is TGTGCCACCAGTGATAGGACAGATTATGGCTACACCTTC.

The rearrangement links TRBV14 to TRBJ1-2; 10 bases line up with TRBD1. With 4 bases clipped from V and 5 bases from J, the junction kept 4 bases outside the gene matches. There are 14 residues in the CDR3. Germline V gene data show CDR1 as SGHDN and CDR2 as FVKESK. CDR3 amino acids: CASSPAGQGYGYTF. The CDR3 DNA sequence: TGTGCCAGCAGCCCTGCGGGACAGGGGTATGGCTACACCTTC.

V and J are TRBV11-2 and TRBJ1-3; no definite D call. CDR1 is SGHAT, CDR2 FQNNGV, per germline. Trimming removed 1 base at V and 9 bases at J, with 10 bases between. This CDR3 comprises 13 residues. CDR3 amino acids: CASSLVQPSTIYF. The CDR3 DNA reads TGTGCCAGCAGCTTAGTCCAGCCGAGCACCATATATTTT.

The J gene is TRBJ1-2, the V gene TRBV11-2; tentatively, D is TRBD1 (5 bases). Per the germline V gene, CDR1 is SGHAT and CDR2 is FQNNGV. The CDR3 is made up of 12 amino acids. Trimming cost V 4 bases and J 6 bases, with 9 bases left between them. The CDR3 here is CASSSDSHGYTF. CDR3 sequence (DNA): TGTGCCAGCAGCTCTGACAGCCATGGCTACACCTTC.

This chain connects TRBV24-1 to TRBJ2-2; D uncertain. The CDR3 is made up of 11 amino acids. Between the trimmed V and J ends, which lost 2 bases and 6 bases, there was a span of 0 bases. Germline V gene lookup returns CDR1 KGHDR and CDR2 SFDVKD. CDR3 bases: TGTGCCACCAGTGATTCCGGGGAGCTGTTTTTT. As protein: CATSDSGELFF.

CDR3 DNA: TGTGCCAGCAGTTTATCGGGACAGGAGGCTTTCTTT. It is translated as CASSLSGQEAFF. The chain carries TRBV27 and TRBJ1-1; 8 positions match TRBD1. CDR1 is MNHEY, CDR2 SMNVEV, per germline (reference sequence). V lost 0 bases, J lost 11 bases, and 2 bases stayed unmatched. This CDR3 comprises 12 residues.

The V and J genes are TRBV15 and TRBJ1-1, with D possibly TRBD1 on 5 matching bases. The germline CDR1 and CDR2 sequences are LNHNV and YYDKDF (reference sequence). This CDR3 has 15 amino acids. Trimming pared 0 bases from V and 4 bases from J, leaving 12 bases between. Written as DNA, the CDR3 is TGTGCCACCAGCAGAGAAGGAGGCAGGGTCACTGAAGCTTTCTTT. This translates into CATSREGGRVTEAFF.

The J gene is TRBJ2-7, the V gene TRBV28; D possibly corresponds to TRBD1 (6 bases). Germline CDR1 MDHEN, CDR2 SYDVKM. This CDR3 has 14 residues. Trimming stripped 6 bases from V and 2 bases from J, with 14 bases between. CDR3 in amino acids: CASSSLGTPYEQYF. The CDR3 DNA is TGTGCCAGCAGCTCCCTTGGGACACCCTACGAGCAGTACTTC.

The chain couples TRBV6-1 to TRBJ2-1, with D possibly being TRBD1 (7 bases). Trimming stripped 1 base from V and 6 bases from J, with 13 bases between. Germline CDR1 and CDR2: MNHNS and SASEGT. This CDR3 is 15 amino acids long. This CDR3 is CASSEGPGGGNEQFF. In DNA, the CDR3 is TGTGCCAGCAGTGAAGGGCCAGGGGGAGGCAATGAGCAGTTCTTC.

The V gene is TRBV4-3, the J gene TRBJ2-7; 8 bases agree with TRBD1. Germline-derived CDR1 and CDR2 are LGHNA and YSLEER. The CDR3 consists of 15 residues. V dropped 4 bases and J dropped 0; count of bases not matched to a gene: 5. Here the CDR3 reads CASSRRTGYSYEQYF. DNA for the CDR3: TGCGCCAGCAGCCGCCGGACAGGGTACTCCTACGAGCAGTACTTC.

The CDR3 nucleotides read TGTGCCAGCTCACAACAGGGTTCTGGGAGTGAGCAGTACTTC. Translation: CASSQQGSGSEQYF. The chain carries TRBV18 and TRBJ2-7, with D possibly TRBD1 on 6 matching bases. CDR1 is KGHSH, CDR2 LQKENI, per germline. Trimming took 4 bases from V and 7 from J, leaving 17 bases between them. The CDR3 contains 14 residues.

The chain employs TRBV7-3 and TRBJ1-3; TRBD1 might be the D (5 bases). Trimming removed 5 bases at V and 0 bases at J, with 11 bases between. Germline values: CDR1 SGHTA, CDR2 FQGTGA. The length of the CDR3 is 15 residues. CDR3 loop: CASSPGSLSGNTIYF. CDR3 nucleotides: TGTGCCAGCAGCCCAGGGTCCCTCTCTGGAAACACCATATATTTT.

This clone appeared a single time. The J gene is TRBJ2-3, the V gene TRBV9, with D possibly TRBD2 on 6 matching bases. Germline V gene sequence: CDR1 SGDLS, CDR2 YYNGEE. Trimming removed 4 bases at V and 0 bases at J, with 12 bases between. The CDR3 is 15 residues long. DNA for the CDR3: TGTGCCAGCAGCTCTGGGAGGACCAGCACAGATACGCAGTATTTT. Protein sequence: CASSSGRTSTDTQYF.

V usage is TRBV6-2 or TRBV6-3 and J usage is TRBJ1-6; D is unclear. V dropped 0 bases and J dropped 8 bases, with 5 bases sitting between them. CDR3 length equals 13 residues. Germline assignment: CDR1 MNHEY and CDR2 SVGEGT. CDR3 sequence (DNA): TGTGCCAGCAGTTACTCCGGGGATTCACCCCTCCACTTT. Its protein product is CASSYSGDSPLHF.

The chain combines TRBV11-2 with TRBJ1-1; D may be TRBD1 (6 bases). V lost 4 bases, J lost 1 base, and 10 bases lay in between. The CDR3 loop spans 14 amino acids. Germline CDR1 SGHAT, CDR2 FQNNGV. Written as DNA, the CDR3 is TGTGCCAGCAGCTGGGGGGCGGGGAACACTGAAGCTTTCTTT. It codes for CASSWGAGNTEAFF.